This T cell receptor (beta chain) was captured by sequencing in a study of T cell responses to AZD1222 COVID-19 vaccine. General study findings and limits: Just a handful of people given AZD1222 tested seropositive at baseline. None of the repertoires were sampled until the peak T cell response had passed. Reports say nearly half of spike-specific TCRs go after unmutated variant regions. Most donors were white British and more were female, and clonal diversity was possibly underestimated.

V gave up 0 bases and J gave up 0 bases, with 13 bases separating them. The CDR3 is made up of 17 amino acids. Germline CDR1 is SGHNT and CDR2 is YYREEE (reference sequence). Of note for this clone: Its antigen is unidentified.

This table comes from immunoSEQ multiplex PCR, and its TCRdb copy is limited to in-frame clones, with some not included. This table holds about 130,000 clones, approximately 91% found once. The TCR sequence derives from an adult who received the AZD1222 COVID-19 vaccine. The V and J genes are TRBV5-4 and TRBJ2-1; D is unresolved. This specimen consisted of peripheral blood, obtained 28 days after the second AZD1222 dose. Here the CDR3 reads CASSLVGSRSSYNEQFF. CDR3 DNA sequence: TGTGCCAGCAGCTTGGTTGGTAGCAGGAGCTCCTACAATGAGCAGTTCTTC.